The sequence of this T cell receptor beta chain was determined in a study of cytomegalovirus exposure and HLA in healthy donors. V dropped 8 bases and J dropped 2; count of bases not matched to a gene: 13. The CDR3 loop spans 16 amino acids. Germline-derived CDR1 and CDR2 are MNHEY and SMNVEV (reference sequence). The PCR used 60 Vbeta and 13 Jbeta primers. TCRdb's table, derived via immunoSEQ multiplex PCR, lists solely in-frame clones and lacks some. Of over 150,000 clones in the sample, about 80% were seen once. This clone appeared a single time. The chain links TRBV27 to TRBJ2-7, with 9 nucleotides matching TRBD1. Sequences were obtained from PBMCs. The source of this sequence is a woman in her 50s in good health and CMV-seropositive. For the CDR3, the DNA is TGTGCCAGCTGGAGGATCTCCGGGACAGGGACCTACGAGCAGTACTTC. It translates to CASWRISGTGTYEQYF.